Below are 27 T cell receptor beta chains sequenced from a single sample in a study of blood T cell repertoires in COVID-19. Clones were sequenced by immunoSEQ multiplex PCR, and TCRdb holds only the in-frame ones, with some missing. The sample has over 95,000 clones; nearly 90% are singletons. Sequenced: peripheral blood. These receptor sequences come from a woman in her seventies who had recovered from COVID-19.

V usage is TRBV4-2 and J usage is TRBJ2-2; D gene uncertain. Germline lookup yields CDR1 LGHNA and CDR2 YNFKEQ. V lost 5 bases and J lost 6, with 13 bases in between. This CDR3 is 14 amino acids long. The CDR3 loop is CASSLSGRSGELFF. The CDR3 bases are TGTGCCAGCAGCTTGTCAGGAAGATCCGGGGAGCTGTTTTTT.

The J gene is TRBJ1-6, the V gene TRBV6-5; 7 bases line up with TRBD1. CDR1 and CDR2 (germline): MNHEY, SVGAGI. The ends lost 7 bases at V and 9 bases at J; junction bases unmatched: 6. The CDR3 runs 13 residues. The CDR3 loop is CASMGQSGSPLHF. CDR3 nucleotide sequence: TGTGCCAGCATGGGACAGAGCGGTTCACCCCTCCACTTT.

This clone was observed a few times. CDR3 nucleotide sequence: TGTGCCAGCAGCCCGAAGGTAGCCAGCTATAATTCACCCCTCCACTTT. Translation gives CASSPKVASYNSPLHF. The chain employs TRBV7-2 and TRBJ1-6; D is unresolved. Trimming stripped 5 bases from V and 3 bases from J, with 14 bases between. The germline V gene has CDR1 SGHTA and CDR2 FQGNSA. The CDR3 contains 16 residues.

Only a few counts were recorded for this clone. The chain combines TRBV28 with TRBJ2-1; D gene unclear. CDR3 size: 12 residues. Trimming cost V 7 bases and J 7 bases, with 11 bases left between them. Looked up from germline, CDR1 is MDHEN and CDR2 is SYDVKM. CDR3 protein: CASNEFPNEQFF. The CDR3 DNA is TGTGCCAGCAATGAGTTTCCAAATGAGCAGTTCTTC.

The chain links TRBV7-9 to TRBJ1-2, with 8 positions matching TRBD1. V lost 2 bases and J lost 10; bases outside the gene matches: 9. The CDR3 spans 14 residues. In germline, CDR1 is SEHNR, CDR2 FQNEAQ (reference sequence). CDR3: CASSLTGQGGHYTF. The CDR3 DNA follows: TGTGCCAGCAGCTTAACAGGACAGGGCGGTCACTACACCTTC.

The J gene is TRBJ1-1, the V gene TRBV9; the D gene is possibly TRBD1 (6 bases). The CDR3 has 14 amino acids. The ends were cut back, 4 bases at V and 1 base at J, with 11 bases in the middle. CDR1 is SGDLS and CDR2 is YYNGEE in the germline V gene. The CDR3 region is CASSPGQPNTEAFF. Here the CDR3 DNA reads TGTGCCAGCAGCCCCGGACAGCCGAACACTGAAGCTTTCTTT.

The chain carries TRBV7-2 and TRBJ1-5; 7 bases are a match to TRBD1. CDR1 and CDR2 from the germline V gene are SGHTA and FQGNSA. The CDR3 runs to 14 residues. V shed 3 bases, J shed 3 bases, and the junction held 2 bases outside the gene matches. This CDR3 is CASSFTGVNQPQHF. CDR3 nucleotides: TGTGCCAGCAGCTTTACAGGGGTCAATCAGCCCCAGCATTTT.

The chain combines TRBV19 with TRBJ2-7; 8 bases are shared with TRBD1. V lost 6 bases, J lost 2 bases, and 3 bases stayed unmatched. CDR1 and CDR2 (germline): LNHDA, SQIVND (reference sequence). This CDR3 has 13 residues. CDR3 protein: CASSPDRAYEQYF. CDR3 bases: TGTGCCAGTAGCCCGGACAGGGCCTACGAGCAGTACTTC.

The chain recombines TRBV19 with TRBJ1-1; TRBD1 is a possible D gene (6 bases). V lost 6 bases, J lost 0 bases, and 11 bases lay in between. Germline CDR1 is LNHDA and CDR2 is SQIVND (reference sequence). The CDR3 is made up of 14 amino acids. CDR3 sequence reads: CASRKQGMNTEAFF. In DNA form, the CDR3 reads TGTGCCAGTAGAAAACAGGGAATGAACACTGAAGCTTTCTTT.

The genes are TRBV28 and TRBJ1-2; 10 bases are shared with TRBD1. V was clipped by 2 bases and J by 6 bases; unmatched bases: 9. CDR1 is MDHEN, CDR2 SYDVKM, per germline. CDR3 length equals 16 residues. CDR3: CASSLISWDRGNGYTF. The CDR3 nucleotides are TGTGCCAGCAGTTTAATATCCTGGGACAGGGGAAATGGCTACACCTTC.

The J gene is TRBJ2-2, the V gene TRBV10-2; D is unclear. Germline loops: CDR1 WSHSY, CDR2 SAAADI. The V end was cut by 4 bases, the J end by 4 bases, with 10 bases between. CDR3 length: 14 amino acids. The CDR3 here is CASSAAQVTGELFF. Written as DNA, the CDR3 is TGCGCCAGCAGTGCTGCCCAGGTCACCGGGGAGCTGTTTTTT.

The CDR3 loop is CASSLRRQGAYTQYF. The CDR3, as DNA: TGTGCCAGCAGCTTAAGGAGACAGGGGGCATATACGCAGTATTTT. The chain recombines TRBV7-2 with TRBJ2-3; 10 positions match TRBD1. The CDR3 contains 15 residues. V trimming: 2 bases; J trimming: 7 bases; junction bases outside the gene matches: 6. CDR1 and CDR2 (germline): SGHTA, FQGNSA. The full variable domain, with the rest looked up from reference TRBV7-2 and TRBJ2-3, is GAGVSQSPSNKVTEKGKDVELRCDPISGHTALYWYRQSLGQGLEFLIYFQGNSAPDKSGLPSDRFSAERTGGSVSTLTIQRTQQEDSAVYLCASSLRRQGAYTQYFGPGTRLTVL.

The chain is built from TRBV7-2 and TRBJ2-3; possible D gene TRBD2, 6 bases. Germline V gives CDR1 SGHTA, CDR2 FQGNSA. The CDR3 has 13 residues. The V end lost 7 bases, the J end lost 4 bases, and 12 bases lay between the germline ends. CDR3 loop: CASKSGGADTQYF. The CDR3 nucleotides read TGTGCCAGCAAATCCGGGGGAGCAGATACGCAGTATTTT.

Here the CDR3 DNA reads TGTGCCACCAGGGGACAGCTGAACACTGAAGCTTTCTTT. It yields the protein CATRGQLNTEAFF. The V gene is TRBV15, the J gene TRBJ1-1, with 7 nucleotides matching TRBD1. The germline V gene has CDR1 LNHNV and CDR2 YYDKDF (reference sequence). This CDR3 has 13 amino acids. The ends lost 6 bases at V and 0 bases at J; junction bases unmatched: 1. Drawing the rest from reference TRBV15 and TRBJ1-1, the complete variable domain is DAMVIQNPRYQVTQFGKPVTLSCSQTLNHNVMYWYQQKSSQAPKLLFHYYDKDFNNEADTPDNFQSRRPNTSFCFLDIRSPGLGDTAMYLCATRGQLNTEAFFGQGTRLTVV.

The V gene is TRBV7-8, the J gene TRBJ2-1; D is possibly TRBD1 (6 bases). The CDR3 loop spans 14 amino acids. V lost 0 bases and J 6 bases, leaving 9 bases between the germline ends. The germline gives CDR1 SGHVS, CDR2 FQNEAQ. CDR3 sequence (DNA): TGTGCCAGCAGCTTAGCGGGCAGGGGCAATGAGCAGTTCTTC. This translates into CASSLAGRGNEQFF.

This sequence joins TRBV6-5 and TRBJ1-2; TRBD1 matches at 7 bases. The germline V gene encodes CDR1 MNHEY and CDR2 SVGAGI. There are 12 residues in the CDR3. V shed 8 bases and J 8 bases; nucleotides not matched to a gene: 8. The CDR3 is CASANRGWGYTF. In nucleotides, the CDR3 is TGTGCCAGCGCGAACAGGGGATGGGGCTACACCTTC.

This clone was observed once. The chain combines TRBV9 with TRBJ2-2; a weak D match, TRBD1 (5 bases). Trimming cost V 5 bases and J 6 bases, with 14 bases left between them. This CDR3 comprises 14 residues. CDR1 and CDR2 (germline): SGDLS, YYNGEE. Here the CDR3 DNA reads TGTGCCAGCAGACAAGAAGGGGTCGCCGGGGAGCTGTTTTTT. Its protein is CASRQEGVAGELFF.

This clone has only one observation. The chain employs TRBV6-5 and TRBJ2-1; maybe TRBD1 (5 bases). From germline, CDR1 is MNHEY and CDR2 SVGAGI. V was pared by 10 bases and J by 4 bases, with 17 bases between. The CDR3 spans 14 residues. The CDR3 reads CATKQQERYNEQFF. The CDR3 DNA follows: TGTGCCACCAAACAACAGGAGAGGTACAATGAGCAGTTCTTC.

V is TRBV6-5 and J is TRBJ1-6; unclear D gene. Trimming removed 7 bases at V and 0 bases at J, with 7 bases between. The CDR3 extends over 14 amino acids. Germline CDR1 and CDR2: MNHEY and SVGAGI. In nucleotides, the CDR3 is TGTGCCAGCAAACAAAGCTCCTATAATTCACCCCTCCACTTT. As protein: CASKQSSYNSPLHF.

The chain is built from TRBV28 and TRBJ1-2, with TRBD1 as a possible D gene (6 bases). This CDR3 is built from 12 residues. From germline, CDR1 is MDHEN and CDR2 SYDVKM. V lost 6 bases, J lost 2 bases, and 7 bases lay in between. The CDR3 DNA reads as TGTGCCAGCAGACAGGGAAACTATGGCTACACCTTC. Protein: CASRQGNYGYTF.

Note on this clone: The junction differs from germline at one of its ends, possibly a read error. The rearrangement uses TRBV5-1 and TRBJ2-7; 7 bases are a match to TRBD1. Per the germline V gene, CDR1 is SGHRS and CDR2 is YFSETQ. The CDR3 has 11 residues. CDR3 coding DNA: TGCGCCAGCAGCCTCGGACAGGATCCTACTTTC. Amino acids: CASSLGQDPTF.

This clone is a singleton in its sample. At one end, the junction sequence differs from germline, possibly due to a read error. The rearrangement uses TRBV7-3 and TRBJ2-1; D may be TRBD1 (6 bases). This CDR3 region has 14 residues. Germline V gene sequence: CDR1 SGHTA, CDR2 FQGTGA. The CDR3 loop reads CASSLTGTIDEQFF. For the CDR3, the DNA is TGTGCCAGCAGCCTAACCGGGACAATCGACGAGCAGTTCTTC.

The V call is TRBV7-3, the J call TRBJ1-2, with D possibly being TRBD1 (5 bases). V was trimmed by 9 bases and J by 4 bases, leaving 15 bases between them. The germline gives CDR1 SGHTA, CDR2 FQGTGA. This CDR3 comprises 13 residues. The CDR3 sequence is CASGRAWAYGYTF. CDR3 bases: TGTGCCAGTGGCAGGGCGTGGGCCTATGGCTACACCTTC.

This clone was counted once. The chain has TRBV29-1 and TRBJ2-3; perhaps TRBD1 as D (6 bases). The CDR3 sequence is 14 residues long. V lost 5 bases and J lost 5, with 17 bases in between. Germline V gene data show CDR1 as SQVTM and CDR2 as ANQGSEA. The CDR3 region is CSVSGGIFGDTQYF. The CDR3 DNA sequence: TGCAGCGTTAGTGGGGGCATTTTTGGAGATACGCAGTATTTT.

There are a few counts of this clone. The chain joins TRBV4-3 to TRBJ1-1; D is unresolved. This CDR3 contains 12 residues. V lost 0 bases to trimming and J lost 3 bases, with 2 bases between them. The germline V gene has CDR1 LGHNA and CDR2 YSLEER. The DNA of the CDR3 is TGCGCCAGCAGCCAAGACTACACTGAAGCTTTCTTT. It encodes CASSQDYTEAFF.

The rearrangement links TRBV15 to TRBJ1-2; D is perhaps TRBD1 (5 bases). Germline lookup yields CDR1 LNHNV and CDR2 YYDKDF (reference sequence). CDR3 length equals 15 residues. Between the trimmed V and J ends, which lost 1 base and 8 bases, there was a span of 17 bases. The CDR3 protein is CATSRGGGGDWGYTF. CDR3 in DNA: TGTGCCACCAGCAGAGGGGGCGGAGGGGATTGGGGCTACACCTTC.

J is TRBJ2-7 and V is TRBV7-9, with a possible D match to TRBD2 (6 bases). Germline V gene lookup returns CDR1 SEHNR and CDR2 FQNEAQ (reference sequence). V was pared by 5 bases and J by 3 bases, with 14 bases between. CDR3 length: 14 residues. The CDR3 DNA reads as TGTGCCAGCAGCCGCGGGACGGCCCACTACGAGCAGTACTTC. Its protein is CASSRGTAHYEQYF.